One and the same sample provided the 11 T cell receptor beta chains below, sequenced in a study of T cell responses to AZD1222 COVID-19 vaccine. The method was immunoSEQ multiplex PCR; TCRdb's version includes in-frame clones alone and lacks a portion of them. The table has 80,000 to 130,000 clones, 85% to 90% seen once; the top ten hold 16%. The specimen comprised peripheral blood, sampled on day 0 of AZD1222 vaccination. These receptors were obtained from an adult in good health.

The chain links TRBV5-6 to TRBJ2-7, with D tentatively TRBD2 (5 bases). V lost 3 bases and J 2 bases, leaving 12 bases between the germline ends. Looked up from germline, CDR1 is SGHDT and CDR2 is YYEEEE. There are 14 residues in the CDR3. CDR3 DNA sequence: TGTGCCAGCAGCTCCCCGGGGTTCGCCTACGAGCAGTACTTC. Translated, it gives CASSSPGFAYEQYF.

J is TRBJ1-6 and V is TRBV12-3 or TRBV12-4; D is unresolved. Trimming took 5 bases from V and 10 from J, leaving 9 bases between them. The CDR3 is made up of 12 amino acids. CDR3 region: CASSLGGSPLHF. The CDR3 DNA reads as TGTGCCAGCAGTCTGGGTGGATCACCCCTCCACTTT.

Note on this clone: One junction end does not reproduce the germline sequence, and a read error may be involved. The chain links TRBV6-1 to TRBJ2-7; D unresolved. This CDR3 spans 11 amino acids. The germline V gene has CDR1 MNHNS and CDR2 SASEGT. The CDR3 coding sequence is TGTGCCAGCAGTGATCGAGAGACACCAAGCTTC. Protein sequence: CASSDRETPSF.

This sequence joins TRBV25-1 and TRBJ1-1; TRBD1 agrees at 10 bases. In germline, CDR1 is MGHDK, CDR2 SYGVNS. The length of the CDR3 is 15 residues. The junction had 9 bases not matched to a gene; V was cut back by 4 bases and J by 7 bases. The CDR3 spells CASSGAGTGAYEAFF. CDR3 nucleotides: TGTGCCAGCAGTGGCGCCGGGACAGGGGCGTATGAAGCTTTCTTT.

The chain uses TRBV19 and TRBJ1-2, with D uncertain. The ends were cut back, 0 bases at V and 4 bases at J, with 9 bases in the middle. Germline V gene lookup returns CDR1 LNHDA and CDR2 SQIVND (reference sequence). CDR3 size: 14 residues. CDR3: CASSIEFSRYGYTF. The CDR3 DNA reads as TGTGCCAGTAGTATAGAGTTCAGCCGCTATGGCTACACCTTC.

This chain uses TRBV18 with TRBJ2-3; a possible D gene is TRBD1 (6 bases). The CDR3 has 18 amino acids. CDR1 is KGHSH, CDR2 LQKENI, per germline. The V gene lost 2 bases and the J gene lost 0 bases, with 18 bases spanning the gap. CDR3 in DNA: TGTGCCAGCTCACCATCACAGGGTCCTCAAAGAAGCACAGATACGCAGTATTTT. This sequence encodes CASSPSQGPQRSTDTQYF.

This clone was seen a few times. The CDR3 is CATSQIPRDTQYF. CDR3 nucleotide sequence: TGTGCCACCAGTCAGATTCCCAGAGATACGCAGTATTTT. V gene TRBV24-1 combines with J gene TRBJ2-3; D gene uncertain. The CDR3 totals 13 residues. Germline V gene sequence: CDR1 KGHDR, CDR2 SFDVKD. The V gene lost 6 bases and the J gene lost 5 bases, with 11 bases spanning the gap.

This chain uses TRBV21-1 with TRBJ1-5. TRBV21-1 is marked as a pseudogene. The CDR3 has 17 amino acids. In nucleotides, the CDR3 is TGTGCCAGCAGCGCAAAGTTGGTCGGTGAGGGGCATCAGCCCCAGCATTTT. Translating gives CASSAKLVGEGHQPQHF.

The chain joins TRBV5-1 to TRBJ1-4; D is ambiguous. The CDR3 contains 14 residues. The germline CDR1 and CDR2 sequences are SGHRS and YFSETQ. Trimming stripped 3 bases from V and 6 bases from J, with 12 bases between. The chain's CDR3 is CASSSEEWDEKLFF. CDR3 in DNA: TGCGCCAGCAGCTCTGAGGAGTGGGATGAAAAACTGTTTTTT. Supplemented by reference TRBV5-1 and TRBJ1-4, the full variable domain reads KAGVTQTPRYLIKTRGQQVTLSCSPISGHRSVSWYQQTPGQGLQFLFEYFSETQRNKGNFPGRFSGRQFSNSRSEMNVSTLELGDSALYLCASSSEEWDEKLFFGSGTQLSVL.

The CDR3 loop is CASSYTRDRSSYNSPLHF. The DNA of the CDR3 is TGTGCCAGCAGCTACACCCGGGACAGGAGCTCCTATAATTCACCCCTCCACTTT. This sequence joins TRBV27 and TRBJ1-6; 8 bases fit TRBD1. The ends lost 6 bases at V and 0 bases at J; junction bases unmatched: 10. Germline-derived CDR1 and CDR2 are MNHEY and SMNVEV (reference sequence). The CDR3 is 18 amino acids.

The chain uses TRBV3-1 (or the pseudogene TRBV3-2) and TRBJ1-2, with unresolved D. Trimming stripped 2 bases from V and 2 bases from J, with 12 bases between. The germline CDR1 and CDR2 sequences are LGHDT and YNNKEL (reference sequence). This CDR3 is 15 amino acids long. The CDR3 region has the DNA TGTGCCAGCAGCCAAAACCCTGTATTAAACTATGGCTACACCTTC. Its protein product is CASSQNPVLNYGYTF.